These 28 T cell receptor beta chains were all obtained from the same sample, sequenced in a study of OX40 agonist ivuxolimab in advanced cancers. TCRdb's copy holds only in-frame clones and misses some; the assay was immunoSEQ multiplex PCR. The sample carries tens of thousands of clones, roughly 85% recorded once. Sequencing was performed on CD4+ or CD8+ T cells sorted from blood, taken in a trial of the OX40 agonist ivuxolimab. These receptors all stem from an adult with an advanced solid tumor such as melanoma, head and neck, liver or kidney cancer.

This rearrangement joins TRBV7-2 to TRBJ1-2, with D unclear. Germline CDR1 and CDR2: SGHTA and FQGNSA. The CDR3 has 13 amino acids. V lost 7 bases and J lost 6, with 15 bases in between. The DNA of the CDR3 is TGTGCCAGCACTATTTCAGGAAACAATGGCTACACCTTC. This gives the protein CASTISGNNGYTF.

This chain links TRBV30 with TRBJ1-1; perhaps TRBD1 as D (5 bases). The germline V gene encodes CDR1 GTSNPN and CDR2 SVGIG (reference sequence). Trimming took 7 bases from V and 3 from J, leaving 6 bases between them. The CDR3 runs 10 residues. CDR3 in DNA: TGTGCCTCGGGGGACACTGAAGCTTTCTTT. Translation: CASGDTEAFF.

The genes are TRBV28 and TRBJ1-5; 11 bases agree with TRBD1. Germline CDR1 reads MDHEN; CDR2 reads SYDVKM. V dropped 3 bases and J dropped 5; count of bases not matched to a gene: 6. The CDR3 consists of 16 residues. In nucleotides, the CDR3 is TGTGCCAGCAGTTTCCCCGGGACAGGGGGGGATCAGCCCCAGCATTTT. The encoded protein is CASSFPGTGGDQPQHF.

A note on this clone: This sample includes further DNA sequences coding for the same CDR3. The CDR3 sequence is CASSYSGGSSYEQYF. The CDR3 DNA sequence: TGTGCCAGCAGTTACTCGGGAGGGAGCTCCTACGAGCAGTACTTC. This chain connects TRBV6-6 to TRBJ2-7, with 7 nucleotides matching TRBD2. The junction had 2 bases not matched to a gene; V was cut back by 0 bases and J by 0 bases. CDR3 length equals 15 residues. CDR1 and CDR2 (germline): MNHNY, SVGAGI (reference sequence).

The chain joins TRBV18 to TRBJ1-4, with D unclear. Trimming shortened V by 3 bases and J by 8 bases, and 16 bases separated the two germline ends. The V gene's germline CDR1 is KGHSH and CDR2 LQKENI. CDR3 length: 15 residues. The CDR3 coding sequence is TGTGCCAGCTCACCGAACCGGGATCAAGTCGAAAAACTGTTTTTT. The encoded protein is CASSPNRDQVEKLFF. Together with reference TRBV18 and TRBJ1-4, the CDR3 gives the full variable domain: NAGVMQNPRHLVRRRGQEARLRCSPMKGHSHVYWYRQLPEEGLKFMVYLQKENIIDESGMPKERFSAEFPKEGPSILRIQQVVRGDSAAYFCASSPNRDQVEKLFFGSGTQLSVL.

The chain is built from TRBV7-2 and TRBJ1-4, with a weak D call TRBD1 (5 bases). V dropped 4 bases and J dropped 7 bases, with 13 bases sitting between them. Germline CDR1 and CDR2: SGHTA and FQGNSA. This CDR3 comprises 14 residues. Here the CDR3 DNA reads TGTGCCAGCAGCTCCCACATGGGGCCTGAAAAACTGTTTTTT. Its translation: CASSSHMGPEKLFF.

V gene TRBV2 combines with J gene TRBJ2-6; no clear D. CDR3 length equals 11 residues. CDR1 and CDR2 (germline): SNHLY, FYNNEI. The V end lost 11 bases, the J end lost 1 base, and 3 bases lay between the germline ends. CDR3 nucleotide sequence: TGTGCCGGATCTGGGGCCAACGTCCTGACTTTC. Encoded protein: CAGSGANVLTF.

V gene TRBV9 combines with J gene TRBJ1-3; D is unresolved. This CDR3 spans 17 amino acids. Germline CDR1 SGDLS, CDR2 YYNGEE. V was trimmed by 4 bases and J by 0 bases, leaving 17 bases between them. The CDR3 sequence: CASSPRLVGNSGNTIYF. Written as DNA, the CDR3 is TGTGCCAGCAGCCCACGGTTAGTGGGGAACTCTGGAAACACCATATATTTT.

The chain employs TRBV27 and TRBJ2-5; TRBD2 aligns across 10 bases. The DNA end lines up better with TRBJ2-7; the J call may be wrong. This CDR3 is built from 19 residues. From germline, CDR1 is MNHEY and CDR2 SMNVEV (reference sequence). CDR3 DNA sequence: TGTGCCAGCAGTCCACACCGGACTAGCGGAGGCCTGAGGGGCTACGAGCAGTACTTC. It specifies CASSPHRTSGGLRGYEQYF.

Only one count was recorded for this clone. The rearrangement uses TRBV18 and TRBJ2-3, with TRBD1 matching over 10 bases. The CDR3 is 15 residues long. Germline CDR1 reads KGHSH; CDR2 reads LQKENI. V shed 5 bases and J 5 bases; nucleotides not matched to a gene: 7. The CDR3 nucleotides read TGTGCCAGCTCAACGACAGGGGGCGTGGTAGATACGCAGTATTTT. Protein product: CASSTTGGVVDTQYF.

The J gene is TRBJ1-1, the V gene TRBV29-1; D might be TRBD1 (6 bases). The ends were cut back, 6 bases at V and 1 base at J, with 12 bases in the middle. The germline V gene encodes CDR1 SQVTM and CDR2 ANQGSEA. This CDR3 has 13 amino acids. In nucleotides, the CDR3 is TGCAGCGTCCACAGGGCCAAGAACACTGAAGCTTTCTTT. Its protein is CSVHRAKNTEAFF.

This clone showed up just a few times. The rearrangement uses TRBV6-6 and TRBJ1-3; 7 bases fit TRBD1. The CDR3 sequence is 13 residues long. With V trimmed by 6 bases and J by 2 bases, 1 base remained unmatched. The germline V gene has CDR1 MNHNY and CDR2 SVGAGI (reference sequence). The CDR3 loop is CASSTGAGNTIYF. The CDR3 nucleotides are TGTGCCAGCAGCACAGGGGCTGGAAACACCATATATTTT.

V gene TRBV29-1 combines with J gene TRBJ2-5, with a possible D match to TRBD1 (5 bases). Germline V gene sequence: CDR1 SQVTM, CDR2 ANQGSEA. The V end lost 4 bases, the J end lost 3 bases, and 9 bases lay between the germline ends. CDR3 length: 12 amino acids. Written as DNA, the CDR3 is TGCAGCGTTGCCGACAGTAAAGAGACCCAGTACTTC. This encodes CSVADSKETQYF.

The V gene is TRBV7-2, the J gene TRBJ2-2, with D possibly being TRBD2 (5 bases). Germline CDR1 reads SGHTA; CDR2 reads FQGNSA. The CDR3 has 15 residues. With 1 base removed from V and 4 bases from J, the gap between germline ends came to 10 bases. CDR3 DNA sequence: TGTGCCAGCAGCTTAGAGCTAGCTAGCACCGGGGAGCTGTTTTTT. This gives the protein CASSLELASTGELFF. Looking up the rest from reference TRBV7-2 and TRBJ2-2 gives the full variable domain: GAGVSQSPSNKVTEKGKDVELRCDPISGHTALYWYRQSLGQGLEFLIYFQGNSAPDKSGLPSDRFSAERTGGSVSTLTIQRTQQEDSAVYLCASSLELASTGELFFGEGSRLTVL.

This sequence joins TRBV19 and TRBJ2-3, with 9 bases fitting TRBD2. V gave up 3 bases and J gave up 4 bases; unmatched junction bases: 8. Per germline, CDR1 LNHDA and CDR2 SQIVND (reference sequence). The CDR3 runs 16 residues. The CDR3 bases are TGTGCCAGTAGTATCCCTAGCGGGACTGACGCAGATACGCAGTATTTT. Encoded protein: CASSIPSGTDADTQYF.

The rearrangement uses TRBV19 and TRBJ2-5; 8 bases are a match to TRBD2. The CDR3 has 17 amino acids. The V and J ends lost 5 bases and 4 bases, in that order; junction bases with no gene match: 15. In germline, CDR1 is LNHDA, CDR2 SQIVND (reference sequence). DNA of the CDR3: TGTGCCAGTAGTGGCTCATGGTCAGCGGGAGTTGGAGAGACCCAGTACTTC. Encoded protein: CASSGSWSAGVGETQYF.

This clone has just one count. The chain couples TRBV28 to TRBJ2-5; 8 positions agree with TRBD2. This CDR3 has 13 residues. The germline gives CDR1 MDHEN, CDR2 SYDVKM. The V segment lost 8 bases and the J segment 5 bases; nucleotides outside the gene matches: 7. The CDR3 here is CASCRTSRETQYF. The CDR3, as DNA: TGTGCCAGCTGTAGGACTAGCAGGGAGACCCAGTACTTC.

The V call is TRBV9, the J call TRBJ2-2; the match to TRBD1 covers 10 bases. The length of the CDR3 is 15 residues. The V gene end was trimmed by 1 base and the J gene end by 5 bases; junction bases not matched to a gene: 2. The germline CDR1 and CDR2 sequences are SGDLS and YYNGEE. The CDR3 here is CASSVKDRGTGELFF. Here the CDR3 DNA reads TGTGCCAGCAGCGTAAAGGACAGGGGGACCGGGGAGCTGTTTTTT.

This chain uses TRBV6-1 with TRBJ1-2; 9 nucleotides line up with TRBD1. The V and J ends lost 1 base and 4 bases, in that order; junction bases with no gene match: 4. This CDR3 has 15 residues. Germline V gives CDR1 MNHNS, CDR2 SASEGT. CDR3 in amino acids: CASSEGWGQGYGYTF. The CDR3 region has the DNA TGTGCCAGCAGTGAAGGTTGGGGACAGGGCTATGGCTACACCTTC.

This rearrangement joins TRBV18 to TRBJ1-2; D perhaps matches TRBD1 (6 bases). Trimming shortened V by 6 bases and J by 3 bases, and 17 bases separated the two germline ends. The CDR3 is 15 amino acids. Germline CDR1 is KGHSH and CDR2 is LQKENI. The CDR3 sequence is CASSPGAGDYYGYTF. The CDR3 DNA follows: TGTGCCAGCTCCCCTGGGGCAGGGGACTACTATGGCTACACCTTC.

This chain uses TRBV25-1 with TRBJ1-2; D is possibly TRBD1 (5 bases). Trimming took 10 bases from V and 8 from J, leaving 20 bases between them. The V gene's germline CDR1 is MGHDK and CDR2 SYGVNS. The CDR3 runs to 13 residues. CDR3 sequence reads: CATAPGPERGYTF. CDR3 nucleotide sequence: TGTGCCACCGCGCCGGGACCAGAAAGAGGCTACACCTTC.

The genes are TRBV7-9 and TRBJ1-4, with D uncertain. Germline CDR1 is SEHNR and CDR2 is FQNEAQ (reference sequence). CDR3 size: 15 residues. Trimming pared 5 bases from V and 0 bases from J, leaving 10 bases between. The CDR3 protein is CASSHDIATNEKLFF. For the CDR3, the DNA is TGTGCCAGCAGCCACGATATTGCAACTAATGAAAAACTGTTTTTT. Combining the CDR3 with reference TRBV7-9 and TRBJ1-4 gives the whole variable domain DTGVSQNPRHKITKRGQNVTFRCDPISEHNRLYWYRQTLGQGPEFLTYFQNEAQLEKSRLLSDRFSAERPKGSFSTLEIQRTEQGDSAMYLCASSHDIATNEKLFFGSGTQLSVL.

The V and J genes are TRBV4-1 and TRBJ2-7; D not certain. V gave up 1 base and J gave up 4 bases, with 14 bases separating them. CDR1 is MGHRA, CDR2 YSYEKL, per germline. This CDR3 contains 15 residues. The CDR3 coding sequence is TGCGCCAGCAGCCAAGCGCACATCGCCCAATACGAGCAGTACTTC. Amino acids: CASSQAHIAQYEQYF.

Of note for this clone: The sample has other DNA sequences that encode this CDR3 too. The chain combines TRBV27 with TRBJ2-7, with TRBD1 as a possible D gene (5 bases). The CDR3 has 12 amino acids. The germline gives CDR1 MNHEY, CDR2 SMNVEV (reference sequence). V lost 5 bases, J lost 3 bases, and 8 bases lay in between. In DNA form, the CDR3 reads TGTGCCAGCAGTAGGCAGGGCTACGAGCAGTACTTC. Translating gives CASSRQGYEQYF.

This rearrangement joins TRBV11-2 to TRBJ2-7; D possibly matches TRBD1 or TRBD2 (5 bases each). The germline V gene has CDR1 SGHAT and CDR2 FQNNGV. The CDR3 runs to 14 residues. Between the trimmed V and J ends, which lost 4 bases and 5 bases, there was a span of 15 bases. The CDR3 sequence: CASSSRDLRDEQYF. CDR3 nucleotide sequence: TGTGCCAGCAGCTCCAGGGACCTCAGGGACGAGCAGTACTTC.

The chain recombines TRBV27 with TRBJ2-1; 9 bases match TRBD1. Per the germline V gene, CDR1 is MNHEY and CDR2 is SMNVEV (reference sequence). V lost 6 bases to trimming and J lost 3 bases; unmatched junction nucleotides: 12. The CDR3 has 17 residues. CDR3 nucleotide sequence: TGTGCCAGCAGCACGCTCTCCGGGACAGGGATCTACAATGAGCAGTTCTTC. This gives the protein CASSTLSGTGIYNEQFF.

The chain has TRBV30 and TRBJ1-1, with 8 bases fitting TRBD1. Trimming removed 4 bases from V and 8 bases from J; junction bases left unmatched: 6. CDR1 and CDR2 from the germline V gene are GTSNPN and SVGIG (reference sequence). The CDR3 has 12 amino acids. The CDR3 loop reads CAWITGGLEAFF. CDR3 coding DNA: TGTGCCTGGATTACAGGGGGTCTGGAAGCTTTCTTT.

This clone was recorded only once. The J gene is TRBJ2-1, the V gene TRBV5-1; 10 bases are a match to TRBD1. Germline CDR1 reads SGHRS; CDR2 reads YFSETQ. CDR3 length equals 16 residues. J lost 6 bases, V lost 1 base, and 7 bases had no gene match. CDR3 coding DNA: TGCGCCAGCAGCTTGCCGACAGGGGGCGCCCCCAATGAGCAGTTCTTC. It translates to CASSLPTGGAPNEQFF.